This T cell receptor (beta chain) was found in a study of shared clonotypes between healthy human individuals. Sequencing was performed with immunoSEQ multiplex PCR; in TCRdb, only in-frame clones are kept and a portion is missing. This table holds 2 million to 3 million clones, approximately 94% found once. Trimming removed 0 bases at V and 10 bases at J, with 8 bases between. Germline-derived CDR1 and CDR2 are SGHRS and YFSETQ. The CDR3 extends over 13 amino acids. This chain links TRBV5-1 with TRBJ1-6; D is unresolved. The TCR sequence derives from a man aged 18 to 29 in good health. Sequenced: naive CD4+ T cells sorted from blood. Subset in this sample: CD45RA+ positively selected. CDR3 region: CASSLDGYSPLHF. As DNA, the CDR3 is TGCGCCAGCAGCTTGGATGGTTACTCACCCCTCCACTTT. The entire variable domain, with the rest obtained from reference TRBV5-1 and TRBJ1-6, is as follows: KAGVTQTPRYLIKTRGQQVTLSCSPISGHRSVSWYQQTPGQGLQFLFEYFSETQRNKGNFPGRFSGRQFSNSRSEMNVSTLELGDSALYLCASSLDGYSPLHFGNGTRLTVT.